This TCR beta chain was identified during a study of shared clonotypes between healthy human individuals. Study conclusions and caveats: The study found roughly 5% of naive CD4 clonotypes shared across a handful of donors. Among non-shared clonotypes, generation probabilities were lower than among those shared by all four donors. Memory subsets generally showed lower estimated richness than naive subsets.

On this clone itself: Its antigen is unidentified.

The length of the CDR3 is 13 residues. Per germline, CDR1 LNHNV and CDR2 YYDKDF (reference sequence). With 4 bases removed from V and 8 bases from J, the gap between germline ends came to 12 bases. Naive CD8 cells lacked CD45RO and underwent positive selection for CCR7, leaving out terminally differentiated effector memory CD45RA+ cells. This table comes from immunoSEQ multiplex PCR, and its TCRdb copy is limited to in-frame clones, with some not included. The repertoire includes about 800,000 clones, approximately 97% of them detected once, and 0.2% to 0.25% sits in the top ten. This rearrangement joins TRBV15 to TRBJ2-1, with D maybe TRBD2 (5 bases). Sequencing was done on a sample of naive CD8+ T cells sorted from blood. The receptor was isolated from a young man in good health. CDR3 DNA: TGTGCCACCAGCACTCCCGAGGGCGATGAGCAGTTCTTC. Translation: CATSTPEGDEQFF.